One and the same sample provided the 9 T cell receptor beta chains below, sequenced in a study of CD8 T cells in ankylosing spondylitis. The study's findings and limits: There was a TCR beta motif, made of roughly eight highly homologous variants, that appeared characteristic of ankylosing spondylitis blood.

One entry per CDR3 protein results from TCRdb running MiXCR on the 5' RACE reads. Of just under 550,000 distinct CDR3 sequences in the sample, approximately 12% are singletons; the top ten hold nearly 7%. Their antigens remain unidentified. The specimen sequenced was blood, either unsorted or a sorted T cell fraction (not recorded which). These receptors all stem from a male donor with ankylosing spondylitis.

This clonotype appeared many times. The rearrangement uses TRBV7-8 and TRBJ2-5, with TRBD2 matching over 7 bases. The CDR3 is 16 residues long. Unmatched junction bases numbered 13, after V lost 5 bases and J lost 4 bases. Germline CDR1 and CDR2: SGHVS and FQNEAQ. The chain's CDR3 is CASSPSGKKVAETQYF. The CDR3 coding sequence is TGTGCCAGCAGCCCGAGCGGGAAGAAGGTAGCAGAGACCCAGTACTTC.

In its sample, this clonotype was seen a few times. This chain joins TRBV20-1 and TRBJ2-5; 12 positions agree with TRBD2. V was pared by 0 bases and J by 1 base, with 6 bases of the junction left unmatched. The CDR3 covers 17 residues. Germline CDR1 reads DFQATT; CDR2 reads SNEGSKA (reference sequence). The DNA for the CDR3 is TGCAGTGCTAGAGATCGGTCTAGCGGGAGGGCCCAAGAGACCCAGTACTTC. This encodes CSARDRSSGRAQETQYF.

The table lists this clonotype with a few counts. This rearrangement joins TRBV21-1 to TRBJ1-2. TRBV21-1 is annotated as a pseudogene. This CDR3 comprises 12 residues. CDR3 coding DNA: TGTGCCAGCAGCCTAACCGAGAGAGGGTACACCTTC. Its protein is CASSLTERGYTF.

The chain combines TRBV30 with TRBJ2-1; 7 bases match TRBD1. V lost 2 bases to trimming and J lost 6 bases; unmatched junction nucleotides: 13. The CDR3 runs 16 residues. Looked up from germline, CDR1 is GTSNPN and CDR2 is SVGIG (reference sequence). The CDR3, as DNA: TGTGCCTGGAGTCTAGATAGGGGGCCCATGGTCAATGAGCAGTTCTTC. Amino acid sequence: CAWSLDRGPMVNEQFF. The full variable domain, in which reference TRBV30 and TRBJ2-1 provide the parts outside the CDR3, is SQTIHQWPATLVQPVGSPLSLECTVEGTSNPNLYWYRQAAGRGLQLLFYSVGIGQISSEVPQNLSASRPQDRQFILSSKKLLLSDSGFYLCAWSLDRGPMVNEQFFGPGTRLTVL.

This clonotype was counted many times. The chain links TRBV19 to TRBJ2-2; D perhaps matches TRBD1 (6 bases). The germline V gene has CDR1 LNHDA and CDR2 SQIVND (reference sequence). Trimming took 4 bases from V and 7 from J, leaving 13 bases between them. This CDR3 contains 14 residues. The CDR3: CASSTPYRVGELFF. CDR3 sequence (DNA): TGTGCCAGTAGTACCCCTTACAGGGTCGGGGAGCTGTTTTTT.

This clonotype was recorded at least ten times. The rearrangement joins TRBV7-2 to TRBJ1-5; D gene uncertain. The V end was cut by 5 bases, the J end by 0 bases, with 8 bases between. The CDR3 has 14 residues. Germline V gene data show CDR1 as SGHTA and CDR2 as FQGNSA. CDR3 loop: CASSPGPSNQPQHF. CDR3 DNA sequence: TGTGCCAGCAGCCCGGGTCCTAGCAATCAGCCCCAGCATTTT.

The sample holds a few counts of this clonotype. The V call is TRBV7-2, the J call TRBJ1-6; no firm D call. The length of the CDR3 is 16 residues. CDR1 is SGHTA and CDR2 is FQGNSA in the germline V gene. Trimming took 1 base from V and 0 from J, leaving 7 bases between them. The CDR3 region has the DNA TGTGCCAGCAGCTTAGAGGAGAGCTCCTATAATTCACCCCTCCACTTT. It specifies CASSLEESSYNSPLHF.

This clonotype was recorded many times. The J gene is TRBJ1-6, the V gene TRBV12-3 or TRBV12-4; D not resolved. Between the trimmed V and J ends, which lost 7 bases and 11 bases, there was a span of 15 bases. This CDR3 has 13 residues. The CDR3 region is CASTWTEMTPLHF. The DNA of the CDR3 is TGTGCCAGCACCTGGACGGAAATGACACCCCTCCACTTT.

This chain joins TRBV3-1 and TRBJ1-1; 10 bases align to TRBD1. Germline CDR1 and CDR2: LGHDT and YNNKEL (reference sequence). V lost 2 bases to trimming and J lost 10 bases; unmatched junction nucleotides: 10. The CDR3 is 15 residues long. The CDR3 DNA follows: TGTGCCAGCAGCCAAATAGGACAGGGGGGAATTCGAGCTTTCTTT. It encodes CASSQIGQGGIRAFF.